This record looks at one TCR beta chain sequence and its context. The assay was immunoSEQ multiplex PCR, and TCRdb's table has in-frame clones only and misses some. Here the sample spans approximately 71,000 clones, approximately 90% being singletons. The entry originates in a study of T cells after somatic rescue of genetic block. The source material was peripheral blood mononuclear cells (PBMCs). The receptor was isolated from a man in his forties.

CDR3 coding DNA: TGTGCCAGCAGCTTAGCTTTCGGGACAGGGGTTGAAAAACTGTTTTTT. As protein: CASSLAFGTGVEKLFF. This chain joins TRBV7-2 and TRBJ1-4; 10 nucleotides line up with TRBD1. Germline V gene sequence: CDR1 SGHTA, CDR2 FQGNSA. The CDR3 has 16 amino acids. Trimming took 0 bases from V and 7 from J; bases not matched to a gene: 5.